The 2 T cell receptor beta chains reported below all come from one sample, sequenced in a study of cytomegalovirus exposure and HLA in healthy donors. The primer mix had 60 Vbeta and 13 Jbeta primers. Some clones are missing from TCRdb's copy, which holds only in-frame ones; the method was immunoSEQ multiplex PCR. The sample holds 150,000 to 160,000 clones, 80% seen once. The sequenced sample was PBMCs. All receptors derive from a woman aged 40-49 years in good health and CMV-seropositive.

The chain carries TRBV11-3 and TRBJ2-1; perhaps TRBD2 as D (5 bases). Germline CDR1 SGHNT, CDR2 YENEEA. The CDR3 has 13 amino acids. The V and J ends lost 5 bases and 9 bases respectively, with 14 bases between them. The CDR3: CASSPDRRGEQFF. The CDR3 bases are TGTGCCAGCAGCCCCGACCGACGGGGTGAGCAGTTCTTC. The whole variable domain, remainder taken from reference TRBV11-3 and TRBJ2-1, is EAGVVQSPRYKIIEKKQPVAFWCNPISGHNTLYWYLQNLGQGPELLIRYENEEAVDDSQLPKDRFSAERLKGVDSTLKIQPAELGDSAVYLCASSPDRRGEQFFGPGTRLTVL.

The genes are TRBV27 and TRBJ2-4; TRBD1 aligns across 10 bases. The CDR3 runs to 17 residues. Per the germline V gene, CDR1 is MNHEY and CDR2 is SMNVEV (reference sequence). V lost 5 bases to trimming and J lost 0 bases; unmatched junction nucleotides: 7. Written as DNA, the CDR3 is TGTGCCAGCAGTACACGACAGGGGGCGACAGCCAAAAACATTCAGTACTTC. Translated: CASSTRQGATAKNIQYF.